This TCR beta chain was sequenced for a study of T cell responses to AZD1222 COVID-19 vaccine. The protocol was immunoSEQ multiplex PCR, while the TCRdb copy is restricted to in-frame clones and leaves out a portion. Seen here are roughly 200,000 clones, roughly 94% observed once, and the top ten hold 1.5% to 2%. Trimming stripped 3 bases from V and 0 bases from J, with 12 bases between. CDR3 length: 15 residues. CDR1 is MGHRA and CDR2 is YSYEKL in the germline V gene. This clone was seen a single time. This chain links TRBV4-1 with TRBJ2-7, with a weak D call TRBD1 (6 bases). The clonotype comes from an adult who received the MenACWY meningococcal vaccine as a control. The specimen was peripheral blood, collected 28 days after the second dose of the MenACWY control vaccine. CDR3 protein: CASSQGADSSYEQYF. The CDR3 DNA follows: TGCGCCAGCAGCCAGGGGGCGGATAGCTCCTACGAGCAGTACTTC.